Listed below are T cell receptor beta chains from one sample, sequenced in a study of blood T cell repertoires in COVID-19. The data were produced by immunoSEQ multiplex PCR, yet TCRdb's version contains in-frame clones alone and is incomplete. This table holds about 57,000 clones, around 80% found once. The sequenced sample consisted of peripheral blood. These receptor sequences come from a human donor in a cohort sampled during active COVID-19. Each CDR3 is given with its conserved first and last residue. Each record gives: J gene, D gene, V gene, clone size, CDR3 protein, CDR3 DNA. D genes are given only for firm matches. Some rows have no size entry. The others give once, few or many, or a class for an expanded clone.

TRBJ2-3 | TRBD1 | TRBV2 | once | CASSPGTGGRDTQYF | TGTGCCAGCAGCCCCGGGACAGGGGGCAGAGATACGCAGTATTTT
TRBJ2-5 | TRBD2 | TRBV7-6 | NA | CAISQGTTSGHVEKTQYF | TGTGCCATCTCCCAGGGGACAACTAGCGGACATGTCGAGAAGACCCAGTACTTC
TRBJ2-4 | NA | TRBV12-3/TRBV12-4 | few | CASSFGDIQYF | TGTGCCAGCAGTTTCGGTGACATTCAGTACTTC
TRBJ1-1 | NA | TRBV5-1 | NA | CASSPGQRLTEAFF | TGCGCCAGCAGCCCTGGACAGCGCCTCACTGAAGCTTTCTTT
TRBJ1-4 | NA | TRBV6-2/TRBV6-3 | NA | CASSSLTSYRGEKLFF | TGTGCCAGCAGTTCTCTTACGAGTTATCGCGGTGAAAAACTGTTTTTT
TRBJ1-2 | TRBD1 | TRBV7-2 | once | CASSLAWDRDYGYTF | TGTGCCAGCAGCTTAGCTTGGGACAGGGATTATGGCTACACCTTC
TRBJ2-1 | TRBD2 | TRBV6-4 | NA | CASSDVASGRNEQFF | TGTGCCAGCAGTGACGTGGCTAGCGGGAGAAATGAGCAGTTCTTC
TRBJ2-2 | TRBD1 | TRBV5-4 | NA | CASSQDRGRGSNTGELFF | TGTGCCAGCAGCCAGGACAGGGGGCGCGGTTCGAACACCGGGGAGCTGTTTTTT
TRBJ2-1 | TRBD2 | TRBV2 | NA | CASRGGLAGGGNEQFF | TGTGCCAGCAGGGGGGGACTAGCGGGAGGAGGAAATGAGCAGTTCTTC
TRBJ1-2 | TRBD1 | TRBV24-1 | NA | CATRDRGDGYTF | TGTGCCACCAGAGACAGGGGTGATGGCTACACCTTC
TRBJ2-7 | NA | TRBV6-6 | NA | CASSYVKGLEQYF | TGTGCCAGCAGTTATGTAAAGGGACTCGAGCAGTACTTC
TRBJ2-7 | NA | TRBV11-2 | NA | CASSLEGHTTYEQYF | TGTGCCAGCAGCTTAGAGGGACACACCACCTACGAGCAGTACTTC
TRBJ1-1 | TRBD1 | TRBV5-1 | once | CASSFRDRAMNTEAFF | TGCGCCAGCAGCTTCCGGGACAGGGCAATGAACACTGAAGCTTTCTTT
TRBJ2-4 | TRBD1 | TRBV28 | NA | CASSLRSRGLAIQYF | TGTGCCAGCAGTTTAAGGAGCAGGGGGCTAGCCATTCAGTACTTC
TRBJ2-1 | NA | TRBV7-2 | NA | CASSLVLAREQFF | TGTGCCAGCAGCTTAGTCCTAGCGCGGGAGCAGTTCTTC
TRBJ2-5 | NA | TRBV3-1/TRBV3-2 | NA | CASSPNMKRQTQYF | TGTGCCAGCAGCCCGAACATGAAGCGGCAGACCCAGTACTTC
TRBJ2-7 | NA | TRBV6-1 | once | CASSEWISGLYEQYF | TGTGCCAGCAGTGAGTGGATTAGCGGACTCTACGAGCAGTACTTC
TRBJ1-1 | TRBD1 | TRBV7-2 | NA | CASSFRPGGAGAFF | TGTGCCAGCAGCTTCCGACCAGGGGGCGCGGGCGCTTTCTTT
TRBJ2-7 | TRBD2 | TRBV3-1/TRBV3-2 | NA | CASSQSVAGGLGEQYF | TGTGCCAGCAGCCAATCGGTAGCGGGAGGACTGGGCGAGCAGTACTTC
TRBJ2-3 | NA | TRBV5-1 | NA | CASSLGGGARTDTQYF | TGCGCCAGCAGCTTGGGTGGTGGGGCTAGGACAGATACGCAGTATTTT
TRBJ2-2 | TRBD2 | TRBV28 | NA | CASSPRGGLIGELFF | TGTGCCAGCAGTCCCCGGGGGGGTCTTATCGGGGAGCTGTTTTTT
TRBJ2-7 | TRBD1 | TRBV28 | NA | CASSLSGQGSPEQYF | TGTGCCAGCAGTCTATCGGGACAGGGTTCACCCGAGCAGTACTTC
TRBJ2-1 | TRBD2 | TRBV11-1 | NA | CASSPRLAGGSNEQFF | TGTGCCAGCAGCCCAAGGTTAGCGGGAGGAAGTAATGAGCAGTTCTTC
TRBJ1-5 | NA | TRBV24-1 | once | CATKGRPQHF | TGTGCCACCAAGGGGCGGCCCCAGCATTTT
TRBJ1-5 | NA | TRBV30 | once | CAWSSGEQQPQHF | TGTGCCTGGAGTTCCGGGGAGCAACAGCCCCAGCATTTT
TRBJ1-2 | NA | TRBV24-1 | NA | CATSEGGALGYTF | TGTGCCACCAGCGAAGGGGGGGCTCTGGGCTACACCTTC
TRBJ1-1 | NA | TRBV6-5 | NA | CASSPGVEGGRAFF | TGTGCCAGCAGCCCCGGGGTGGAGGGCGGTAGGGCTTTCTTT
TRBJ2-7 | NA | TRBV5-1 | NA | CASNTGGRSSYEQYF | TGCGCCAGCAACACGGGCGGGCGGAGCTCCTACGAGCAGTACTTC
TRBJ2-3 | NA | TRBV7-9 | NA | CASSREVYTQYF | TGTGCCAGCAGCCGGGAAGTCTATACGCAGTATTTT
TRBJ2-5 | NA | TRBV5-1 | NA | CASSSGFGETQYF | TGCGCCAGCAGCTCAGGGTTTGGGGAGACCCAGTACTTC
TRBJ2-5 | NA | TRBV30 | NA | CAWSVIRQTQYF | TGTGCCTGGAGTGTAATCAGGCAGACCCAGTACTTC
TRBJ2-7 | TRBD2 | TRBV3-1/TRBV3-2 | NA | CASSALPPAGVWEQYF | TGTGCCAGCAGCGCACTCCCTCCAGCGGGAGTTTGGGAGCAGTACTTC
TRBJ2-7 | NA | TRBV12-3/TRBV12-4 | NA | CASSVRSEQYF | TGTGCCAGCAGTGTCAGATCAGAGCAGTACTTC
TRBJ1-2 | NA | TRBV7-9 | few | CASSLHGQFYGYTF | TGTGCCAGCAGCTTACATGGGCAGTTCTATGGCTACACCTTC
TRBJ1-3 | NA | TRBV30 | NA | CAWSLDSNLGNTIYF | TGTGCCTGGAGCCTAGACAGCAACCTCGGAAACACCATATATTTT
TRBJ2-1 | NA | TRBV24-1 | many | CATKQGAAYNEQFF | TGTGCCACCAAACAGGGAGCGGCCTACAATGAGCAGTTCTTC
TRBJ2-1 | TRBD2 | TRBV12-5 | NA | CASGLPGLAGPSNEQFF | TGTGCTAGTGGTTTGCCGGGACTAGCGGGCCCCAGCAATGAGCAGTTCTTC
TRBJ2-6 | NA | TRBV11-2 | NA | CASSRGGSGANVLTF | TGTGCCAGCAGCAGAGGGGGATCTGGGGCCAACGTCCTGACTTTC
TRBJ2-7 | NA | TRBV15 | few | CATSRPGSRNEQYF | TGTGCCACCAGCAGGCCCGGGAGCCGGAACGAGCAGTACTTC
TRBJ2-7 | TRBD2 | TRBV28 | NA | CASSTGLAAYEQYF | TGTGCCAGCAGTACTGGACTAGCGGCCTACGAGCAGTACTTC
TRBJ1-1 | NA | TRBV28 | few | CASRPPSVNTEAFF | TGTGCCAGCAGACCCCCTAGTGTGAACACTGAAGCTTTCTTT
TRBJ1-5 | NA | TRBV7-3 | NA | CASSLGPNQPQHF | TGTGCCAGCAGCTTGGGCCCTAATCAGCCCCAGCATTTT
TRBJ1-2 | NA | TRBV28 | NA | CASSFSDSLGNYGYTF | TGTGCCAGCAGTTTTAGTGACAGTTTGGGGAACTATGGCTACACCTTC
TRBJ2-1 | TRBD2 | TRBV29-1 | NA | CSGPAGAGSNEQFF | TGCAGCGGACCAGCGGGAGCGGGCTCCAATGAGCAGTTCTTC
TRBJ1-2 | TRBD1 | TRBV19 | few | CASSFQGDYGYTF | TGTGCCAGTAGTTTTCAGGGGGACTATGGCTACACCTTC
TRBJ2-7 | NA | TRBV4-1 | NA | CASRSGFASYEQYF | TGCGCCAGCAGGTCAGGATTCGCCTCCTACGAGCAGTACTTC
TRBJ2-4 | NA | TRBV6-6 | NA | CASSPQRGGLGNIQYF | TGTGCCAGCAGTCCTCAAAGGGGGGGGTTGGGAAACATTCAGTACTTC
TRBJ2-1 | NA | TRBV4-1 | few | CASSQGGLLISYNEQFF | TGCGCCAGCAGCCAGGGTGGACTTTTAATCTCCTACAATGAGCAGTTCTTC
TRBJ2-5 | TRBD2 | TRBV14 | NA | CASSPVRGAGAGETQYF | TGTGCCAGCAGCCCCGTTCGTGGAGCGGGAGCGGGAGAGACCCAGTACTTC
TRBJ1-1 | TRBD1 | TRBV5-6 | once | CASSGWDRRTDTEAFF | TGTGCCAGCAGCGGATGGGACAGGCGGACGGACACTGAAGCTTTCTTT
TRBJ2-7 | TRBD1 | TRBV7-8 | few | CASTRQGAPYEQYF | TGTGCCAGCACCCGACAGGGGGCCCCCTACGAGCAGTACTTC
TRBJ1-2 | NA | TRBV5-1 | NA | CASSPEGRNYGYTF | TGCGCCAGCAGCCCCGAAGGGAGAAACTATGGCTACACCTTC